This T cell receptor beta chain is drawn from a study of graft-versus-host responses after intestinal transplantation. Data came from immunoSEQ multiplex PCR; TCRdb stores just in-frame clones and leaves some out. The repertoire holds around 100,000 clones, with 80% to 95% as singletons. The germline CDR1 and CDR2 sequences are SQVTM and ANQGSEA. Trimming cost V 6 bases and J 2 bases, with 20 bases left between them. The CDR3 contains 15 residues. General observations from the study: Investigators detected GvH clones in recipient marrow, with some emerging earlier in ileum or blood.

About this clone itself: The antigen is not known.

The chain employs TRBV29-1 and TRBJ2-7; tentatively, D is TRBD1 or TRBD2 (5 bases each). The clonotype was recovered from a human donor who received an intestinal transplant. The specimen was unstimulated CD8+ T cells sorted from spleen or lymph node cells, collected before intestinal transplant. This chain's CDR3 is CSVEPLRRDPYEQYF. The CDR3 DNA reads TGCAGCGTCGAGCCCTTGAGACGGGACCCCTACGAGCAGTACTTC.